These 8 T cell receptor beta chains were sequenced from one sample in a study of blood T cell repertoires in COVID-19. The repertoire was sequenced with immunoSEQ multiplex PCR; TCRdb's copy has only in-frame clones and lacks some. The sample lists 110,000 to 150,000 clones, 65% to 80% occurring once. The specimen sequenced was peripheral blood. Receptors originate from a man between 60 and 70 years old with acute or convalescent COVID-19.

The genes are TRBV21-1 and TRBJ2-7; TRBD2, as called in the table, went unchecked against the DNA. TRBV21-1 is shown as a pseudogene. This CDR3 is built from 15 residues. CDR3 sequence: CASSKKGLAGDEQYF. The CDR3 DNA follows: TGTGCCAGCAGCAAAAAAGGACTAGCGGGGGACGAGCAGTACTTC.

This clone was detected ten times or more. This chain links TRBV3-1 (or the pseudogene TRBV3-2) with TRBJ2-2, with 9 bases matching TRBD1. The CDR3 extends over 17 amino acids. Trimming at V came to 0 bases and at J to 4 bases, leaving 6 bases not matched to a gene. The V gene's germline CDR1 is LGHDT and CDR2 YNNKEL (reference sequence). The CDR3 DNA is TGTGCCAGCAGCCAAGATCTGGGACAGGGACCCACCGGGGAGCTGTTTTTT. Translation gives CASSQDLGQGPTGELFF.

V usage is TRBV6-2 or TRBV6-3 and J usage is TRBJ1-2, with D uncertain. V lost 6 bases to trimming and J lost 3 bases, with 20 bases between them. Looked up from germline, CDR1 is MNHEY and CDR2 is SVGEGT. The CDR3 has 16 amino acids. In nucleotides, the CDR3 is TGTGCCAGCAGCCCCAGACAACAGAGAACCGACTATGGCTACACCTTC. Residues: CASSPRQQRTDYGYTF.

The chain combines TRBV18 with TRBJ2-2; the D gene is possibly TRBD2 (5 bases). From germline, CDR1 is KGHSH and CDR2 LQKENI. There are 15 residues in the CDR3. The V end was cut by 5 bases, the J end by 3 bases, with 13 bases between. The CDR3 loop reads CASSGTSRDTGELFF. CDR3 nucleotides: TGTGCCAGCTCAGGAACCTCGAGGGACACCGGGGAGCTGTTTTTT.

In this sample, this clone turned up a few times. The chain has TRBV30 and TRBJ2-5; possible D gene TRBD1, 6 bases. CDR3 length: 15 amino acids. Trimming pared 5 bases from V and 1 base from J, leaving 17 bases between. The V gene's germline CDR1 is GTSNPN and CDR2 SVGIG (reference sequence). CDR3 coding DNA: TGTGCCTGGGGAGACCTACTGGGGGCCCAAGAGACCCAGTACTTC. Its protein is CAWGDLLGAQETQYF.

The chain carries TRBV7-2 and TRBJ2-3; 10 bases are shared with TRBD2. This CDR3 has 15 amino acids. Germline CDR1 SGHTA, CDR2 FQGNSA. J gave up 2 bases and V 3 bases, and 2 bases lay outside the gene matches. CDR3 nucleotides: TGTGCCAGCAGCTTGAGCGGGAGGGCCACAGATACGCAGTATTTT. Protein: CASSLSGRATDTQYF.

The chain combines TRBV4-2 with TRBJ2-5; TRBD1 is a possible D gene (5 bases). This CDR3 comprises 14 residues. The V end was cut by 0 bases, the J end by 1 base, with 6 bases between. Germline-derived CDR1 and CDR2 are LGHNA and YNFKEQ. CDR3 residues: CASSQDQGQETQYF. The DNA for the CDR3 is TGTGCCAGCAGCCAAGATCAGGGCCAAGAGACCCAGTACTTC.

The genes are TRBV5-1 and TRBJ2-7, with TRBD1 matching 9 bases. V lost 1 base to trimming and J lost 5 bases; unmatched junction nucleotides: 10. Germline V gene data show CDR1 as SGHRS and CDR2 as YFSETQ. The CDR3 loop spans 16 amino acids. The CDR3 sequence: CASSLPPGTGNHEQYF. CDR3 DNA sequence: TGCGCCAGCAGCTTGCCCCCCGGGACAGGGAACCACGAGCAGTACTTC.